This T cell receptor (beta chain) was found in a study of blood T cell repertoires in COVID-19. Study information: From the United States, Italy and Spain came samples of acute and convalescent COVID-19. Sources were T cells, B-cell-depleted T cells, or PBMCs; the material itself was cDNA or gDNA.

Authors' analysis steps: Nucleated cell counts were estimated from reference gene primer amplification. Sequencing used immunoSEQ multiplex PCR; TCRdb keeps in-frame clones, though not all of them. Clone size and V and J calls were adopted from that table, with D and trimming inferred from the DNA. This sample has over 95,000 clones, with approximately 90% found just once. V shed 5 bases and J shed 3 bases, with 10 bases lying between them. From germline, CDR1 is SGHVS and CDR2 FNYEAQ. This CDR3 has 13 residues. Sequenced sample: peripheral blood. The chain combines TRBV7-6 with TRBJ2-5; D remains unclear. This TCR was sampled from a human donor with acute or convalescent COVID-19. The donor label of this sample is uncertain. In nucleotides, the CDR3 is TGTGCCAGCAGCCTCACAGTTAAAGAGACCCAGTACTTC. Translation: CASSLTVKETQYF.